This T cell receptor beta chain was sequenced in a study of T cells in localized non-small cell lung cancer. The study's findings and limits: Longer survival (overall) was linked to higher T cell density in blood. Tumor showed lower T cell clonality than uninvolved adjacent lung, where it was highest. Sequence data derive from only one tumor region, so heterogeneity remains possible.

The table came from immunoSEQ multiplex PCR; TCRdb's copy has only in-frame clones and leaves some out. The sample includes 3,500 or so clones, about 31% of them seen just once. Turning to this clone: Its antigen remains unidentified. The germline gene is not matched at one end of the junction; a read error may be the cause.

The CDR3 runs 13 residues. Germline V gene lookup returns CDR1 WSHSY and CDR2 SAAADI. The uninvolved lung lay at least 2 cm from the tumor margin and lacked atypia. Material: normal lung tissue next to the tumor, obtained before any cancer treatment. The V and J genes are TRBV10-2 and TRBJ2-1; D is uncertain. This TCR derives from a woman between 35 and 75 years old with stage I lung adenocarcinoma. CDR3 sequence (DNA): TGCGCCAGCAGTGATCCCTTGACATTAACAATGCTCTTC. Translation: CASSDPLTLTMLF.